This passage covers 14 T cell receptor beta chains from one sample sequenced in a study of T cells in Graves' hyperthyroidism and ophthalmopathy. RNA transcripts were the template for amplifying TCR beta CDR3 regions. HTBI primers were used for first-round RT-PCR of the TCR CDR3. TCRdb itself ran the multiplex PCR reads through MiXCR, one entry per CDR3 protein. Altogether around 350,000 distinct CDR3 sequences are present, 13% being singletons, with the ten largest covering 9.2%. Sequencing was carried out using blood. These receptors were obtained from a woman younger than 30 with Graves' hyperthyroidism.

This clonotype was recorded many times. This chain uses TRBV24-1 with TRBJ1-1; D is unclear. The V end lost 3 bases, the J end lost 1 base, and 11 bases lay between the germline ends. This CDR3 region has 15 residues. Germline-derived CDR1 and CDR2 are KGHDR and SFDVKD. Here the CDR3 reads CATSDPGAGNTEAFF. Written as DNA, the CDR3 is TGTGCCACCAGTGATCCGGGTGCGGGGAACACTGAAGCTTTCTTT.

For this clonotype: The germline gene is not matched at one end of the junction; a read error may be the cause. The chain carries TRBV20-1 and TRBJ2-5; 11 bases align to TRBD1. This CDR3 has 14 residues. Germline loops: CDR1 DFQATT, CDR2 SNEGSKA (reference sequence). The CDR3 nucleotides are TGCAGTCCTAGATGGACAGGGGGCCTGGAGACCCAGTACTTC. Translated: CSPRWTGGLETQYF.

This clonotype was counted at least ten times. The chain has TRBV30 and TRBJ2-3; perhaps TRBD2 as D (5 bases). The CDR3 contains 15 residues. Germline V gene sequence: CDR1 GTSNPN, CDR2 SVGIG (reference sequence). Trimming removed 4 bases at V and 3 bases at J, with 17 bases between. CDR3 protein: CAWTPDGVRTDTQYF. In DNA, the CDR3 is TGTGCCTGGACCCCGGACGGGGTGAGGACAGATACGCAGTATTTT. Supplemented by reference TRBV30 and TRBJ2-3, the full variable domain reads SQTIHQWPATLVQPVGSPLSLECTVEGTSNPNLYWYRQAAGRGLQLLFYSVGIGQISSEVPQNLSASRPQDRQFILSSKKLLLSDSGFYLCAWTPDGVRTDTQYFGPGTRLTVL.

CDR3 bases: TGTGCCAGCAGCCCGGGACTGACCCTAGCCAAAAACATTCAGTACTTC. Its translation: CASSPGLTLAKNIQYF. The chain couples TRBV5-5 to TRBJ2-4; D may be TRBD2 (6 bases). Germline V gene data show CDR1 as SGHKS and CDR2 as YYEKEE (reference sequence). The V and J ends lost 4 bases and 0 bases respectively, with 14 bases between them. The CDR3 spans 16 residues.

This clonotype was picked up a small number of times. CDR3 in amino acids: CATSAPGAEAFF. The CDR3 nucleotides are TGTGCCACCAGCGCCCCCGGGGCTGAAGCTTTCTTT. The chain combines TRBV24-1 with TRBJ1-1; no clear D gene. Germline assignment: CDR1 KGHDR and CDR2 SFDVKD. Trimming took off 7 bases at V and 6 bases at J, with 11 bases between the two ends. This CDR3 has 12 amino acids.

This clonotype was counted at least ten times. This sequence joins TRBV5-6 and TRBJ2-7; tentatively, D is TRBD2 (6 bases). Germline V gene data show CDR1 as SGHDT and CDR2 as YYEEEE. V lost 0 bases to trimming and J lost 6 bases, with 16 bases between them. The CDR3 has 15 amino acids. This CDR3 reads CASSLVGRARFEQYF. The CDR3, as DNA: TGTGCCAGCAGCTTGGTCGGGAGAGCGAGGTTCGAGCAGTACTTC.

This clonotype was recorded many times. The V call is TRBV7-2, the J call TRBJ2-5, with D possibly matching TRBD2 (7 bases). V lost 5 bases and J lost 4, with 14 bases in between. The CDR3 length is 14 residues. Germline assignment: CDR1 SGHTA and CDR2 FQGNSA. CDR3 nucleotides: TGTGCCAGCAGCCTCTGGGGGGGGCCAGAGACCCAGTACTTC. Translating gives CASSLWGGPETQYF. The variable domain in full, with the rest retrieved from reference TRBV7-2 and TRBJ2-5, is GAGVSQSPSNKVTEKGKDVELRCDPISGHTALYWYRQSLGQGLEFLIYFQGNSAPDKSGLPSDRFSAERTGGSVSTLTIQRTQQEDSAVYLCASSLWGGPETQYFGPGTRLLVL.

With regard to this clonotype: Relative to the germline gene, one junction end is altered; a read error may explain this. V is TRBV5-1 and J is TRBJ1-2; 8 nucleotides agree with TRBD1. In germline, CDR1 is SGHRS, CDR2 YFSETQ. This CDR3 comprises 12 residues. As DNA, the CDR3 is TGCGCCAGCATCTTGACAGGGGAAGGCTACACCTTC. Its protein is CASILTGEGYTF.

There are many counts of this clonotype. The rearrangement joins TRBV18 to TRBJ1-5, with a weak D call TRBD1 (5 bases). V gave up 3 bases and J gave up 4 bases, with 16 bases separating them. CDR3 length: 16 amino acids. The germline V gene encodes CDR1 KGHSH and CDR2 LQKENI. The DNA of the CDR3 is TGTGCCAGCTCACCGCCCGGGGCGCAGGGAAATCAGCCCCAGCATTTT. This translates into CASSPPGAQGNQPQHF.

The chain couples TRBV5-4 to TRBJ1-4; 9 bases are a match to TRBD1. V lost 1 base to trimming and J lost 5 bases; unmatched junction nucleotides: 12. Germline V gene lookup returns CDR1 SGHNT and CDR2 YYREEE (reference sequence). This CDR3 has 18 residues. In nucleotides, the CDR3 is TGTGCCAGCAGCTTGTACAGGGGGCCTGGAAAGCCGAATGAAAAACTGTTTTTT. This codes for CASSLYRGPGKPNEKLFF.

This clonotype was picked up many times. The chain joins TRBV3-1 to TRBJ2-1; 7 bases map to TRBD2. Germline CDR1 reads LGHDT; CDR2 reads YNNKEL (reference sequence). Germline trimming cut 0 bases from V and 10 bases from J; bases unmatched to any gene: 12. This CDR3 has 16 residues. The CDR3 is CASSQDPSGGRREQFF. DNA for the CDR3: TGTGCCAGCAGCCAAGATCCGTCGGGAGGCCGGCGGGAGCAGTTCTTC.

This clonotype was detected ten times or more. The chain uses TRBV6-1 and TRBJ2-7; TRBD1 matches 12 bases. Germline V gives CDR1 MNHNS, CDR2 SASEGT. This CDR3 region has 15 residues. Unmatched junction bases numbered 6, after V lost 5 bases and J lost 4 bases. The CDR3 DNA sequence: TGTGCCAGCAGTTGGGGACAGGGGGCTGTGTACGAGCAGTACTTC. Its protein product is CASSWGQGAVYEQYF.

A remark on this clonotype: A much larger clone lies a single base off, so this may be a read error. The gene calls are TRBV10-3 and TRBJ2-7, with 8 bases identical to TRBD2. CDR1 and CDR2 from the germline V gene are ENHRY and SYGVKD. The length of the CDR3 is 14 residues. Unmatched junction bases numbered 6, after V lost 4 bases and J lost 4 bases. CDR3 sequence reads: CAISASAGVYEQYF. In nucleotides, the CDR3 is TGTGCCATCAGTGCCTCAGCGGGAGTGTACGAGCAGTACTTC.

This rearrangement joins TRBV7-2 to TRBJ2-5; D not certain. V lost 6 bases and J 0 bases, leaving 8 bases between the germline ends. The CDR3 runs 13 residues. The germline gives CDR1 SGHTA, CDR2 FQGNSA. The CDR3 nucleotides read TGTGCCAGCAGGGCCCTGTACCAAGAGACCCAGTACTTC. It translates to CASRALYQETQYF.